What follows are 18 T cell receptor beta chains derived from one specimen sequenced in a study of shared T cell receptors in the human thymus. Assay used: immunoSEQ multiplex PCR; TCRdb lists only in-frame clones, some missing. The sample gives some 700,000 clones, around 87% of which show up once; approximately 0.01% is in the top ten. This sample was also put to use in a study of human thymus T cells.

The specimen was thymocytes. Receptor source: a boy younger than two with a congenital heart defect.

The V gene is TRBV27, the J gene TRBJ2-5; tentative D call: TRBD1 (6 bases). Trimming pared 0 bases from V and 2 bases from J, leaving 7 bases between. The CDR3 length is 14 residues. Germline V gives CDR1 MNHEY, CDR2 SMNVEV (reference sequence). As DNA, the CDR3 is TGTGCCAGCAGTTTATCGACAGGACAAGAGACCCAGTACTTC. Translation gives CASSLSTGQETQYF.

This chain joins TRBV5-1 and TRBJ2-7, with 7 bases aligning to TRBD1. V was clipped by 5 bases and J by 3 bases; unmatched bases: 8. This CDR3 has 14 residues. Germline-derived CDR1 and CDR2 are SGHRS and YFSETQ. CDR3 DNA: TGCGCCAGCAGTCTTGACAGGGACGGCTACGAGCAGTACTTC. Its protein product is CASSLDRDGYEQYF.

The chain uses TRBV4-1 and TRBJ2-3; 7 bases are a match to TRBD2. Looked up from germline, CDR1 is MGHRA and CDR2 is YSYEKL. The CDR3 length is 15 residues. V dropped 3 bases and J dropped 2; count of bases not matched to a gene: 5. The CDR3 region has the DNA TGCGCCAGCAGCCACCGAGCGGGGACCACAGATACGCAGTATTTT. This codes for CASSHRAGTTDTQYF.

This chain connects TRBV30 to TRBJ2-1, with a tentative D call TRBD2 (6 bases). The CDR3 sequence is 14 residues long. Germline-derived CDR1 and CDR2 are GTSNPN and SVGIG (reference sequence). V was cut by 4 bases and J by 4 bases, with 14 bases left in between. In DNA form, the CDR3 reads TGTGCCTGGATCGGGAGTGGTTCTTACAATGAGCAGTTCTTC. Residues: CAWIGSGSYNEQFF.

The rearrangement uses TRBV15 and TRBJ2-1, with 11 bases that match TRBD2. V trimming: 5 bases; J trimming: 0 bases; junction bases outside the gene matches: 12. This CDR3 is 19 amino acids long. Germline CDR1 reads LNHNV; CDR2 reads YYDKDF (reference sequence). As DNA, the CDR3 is TGTGCCACCAGCCTGGGTGAACTAGCGGGAGTTCCCTCCTACAATGAGCAGTTCTTC. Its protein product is CATSLGELAGVPSYNEQFF.

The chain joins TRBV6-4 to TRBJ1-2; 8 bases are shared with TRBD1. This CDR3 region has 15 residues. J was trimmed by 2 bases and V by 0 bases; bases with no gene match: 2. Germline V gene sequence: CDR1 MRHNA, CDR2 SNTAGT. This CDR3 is CASSDSAGGNYGYTF. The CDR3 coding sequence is TGTGCCAGCAGTGACTCAGCAGGGGGCAACTATGGCTACACCTTC.

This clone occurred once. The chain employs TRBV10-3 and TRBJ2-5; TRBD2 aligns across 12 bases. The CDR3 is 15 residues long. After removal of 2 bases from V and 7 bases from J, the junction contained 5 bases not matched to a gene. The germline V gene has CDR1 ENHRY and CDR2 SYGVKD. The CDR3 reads CAISEPTSGRGTQYF. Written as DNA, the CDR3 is TGTGCCATCAGTGAGCCGACTAGCGGGAGAGGGACCCAGTACTTC.

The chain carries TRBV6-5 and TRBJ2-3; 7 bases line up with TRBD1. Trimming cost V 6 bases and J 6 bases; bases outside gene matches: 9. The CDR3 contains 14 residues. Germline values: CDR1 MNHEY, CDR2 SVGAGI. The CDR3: CASSSRQGFDTQYF. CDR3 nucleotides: TGTGCCAGCAGCTCCCGACAGGGCTTTGATACGCAGTATTTT.

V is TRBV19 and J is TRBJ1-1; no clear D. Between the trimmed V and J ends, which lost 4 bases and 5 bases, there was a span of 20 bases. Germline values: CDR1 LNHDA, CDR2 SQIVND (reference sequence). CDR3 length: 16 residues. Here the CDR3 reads CASSKGRNHGRTEAFF. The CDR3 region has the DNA TGTGCCAGTAGTAAAGGGAGGAACCATGGAAGAACTGAAGCTTTCTTT.

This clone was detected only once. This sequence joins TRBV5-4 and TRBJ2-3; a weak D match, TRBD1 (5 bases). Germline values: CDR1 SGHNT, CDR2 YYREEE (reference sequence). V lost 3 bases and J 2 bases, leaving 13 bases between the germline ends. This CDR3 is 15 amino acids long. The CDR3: CASSSSTGPTDTQYF. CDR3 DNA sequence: TGTGCCAGCAGCTCATCCACAGGTCCCACAGATACGCAGTATTTT.

For the CDR3, the DNA is TGCGCCAGCAGCTCTTGGACAGGGGACACTGAAGCTTTCTTT. Translation gives CASSSWTGDTEAFF. The rearrangement joins TRBV5-1 to TRBJ1-1, with 9 bases fitting TRBD1. CDR1 is SGHRS and CDR2 is YFSETQ in the germline V gene. This CDR3 region has 14 residues. The V gene end was trimmed by 3 bases and the J gene end by 3 bases; junction bases not matched to a gene: 3.

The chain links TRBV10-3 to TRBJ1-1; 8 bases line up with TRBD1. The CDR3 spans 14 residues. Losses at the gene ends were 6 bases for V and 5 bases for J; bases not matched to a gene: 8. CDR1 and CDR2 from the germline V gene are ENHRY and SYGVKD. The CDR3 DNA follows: TGTGCCATCAGCCCGACAGGGGAAGGGACTGAAGCTTTCTTT. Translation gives CAISPTGEGTEAFF.

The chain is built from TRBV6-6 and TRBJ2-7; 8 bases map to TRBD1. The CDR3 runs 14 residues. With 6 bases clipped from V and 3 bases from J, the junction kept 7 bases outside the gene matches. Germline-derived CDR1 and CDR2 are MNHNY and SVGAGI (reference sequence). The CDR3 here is CASRTGTGDYEQYF. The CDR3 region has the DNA TGTGCCAGCAGGACCGGGACAGGCGACTACGAGCAGTACTTC.

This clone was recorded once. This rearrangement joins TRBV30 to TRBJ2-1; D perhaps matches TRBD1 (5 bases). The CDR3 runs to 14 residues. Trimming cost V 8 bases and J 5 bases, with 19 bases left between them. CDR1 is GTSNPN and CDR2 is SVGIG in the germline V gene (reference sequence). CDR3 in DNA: TGTGCCCGACGCAACGGAACAGGCCACAATGAGCAGTTCTTC. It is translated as CARRNGTGHNEQFF.

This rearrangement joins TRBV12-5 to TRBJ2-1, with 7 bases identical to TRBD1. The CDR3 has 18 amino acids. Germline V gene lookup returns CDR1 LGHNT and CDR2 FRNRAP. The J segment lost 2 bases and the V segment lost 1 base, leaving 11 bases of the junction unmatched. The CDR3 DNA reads TGTGCTAGTGGTTTGGACCCTAGGGACAGCCTCACCTACAATGAGCAGTTCTTC. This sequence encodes CASGLDPRDSLTYNEQFF.

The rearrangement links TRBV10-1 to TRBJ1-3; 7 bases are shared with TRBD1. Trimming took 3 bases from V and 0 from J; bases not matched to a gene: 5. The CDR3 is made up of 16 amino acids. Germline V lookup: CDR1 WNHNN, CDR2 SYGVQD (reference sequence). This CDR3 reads CASSERTGRSGNTIYF. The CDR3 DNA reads TGCGCCAGCAGTGAAAGGACAGGCCGCTCTGGAAACACCATATATTTT.

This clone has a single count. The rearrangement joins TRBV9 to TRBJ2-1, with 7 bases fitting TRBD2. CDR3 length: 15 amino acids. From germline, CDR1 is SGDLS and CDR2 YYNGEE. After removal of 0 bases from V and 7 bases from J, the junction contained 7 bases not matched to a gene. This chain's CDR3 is CASSVEKTSRNEQFF. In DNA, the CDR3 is TGTGCCAGCAGCGTAGAGAAGACTAGCCGGAATGAGCAGTTCTTC.

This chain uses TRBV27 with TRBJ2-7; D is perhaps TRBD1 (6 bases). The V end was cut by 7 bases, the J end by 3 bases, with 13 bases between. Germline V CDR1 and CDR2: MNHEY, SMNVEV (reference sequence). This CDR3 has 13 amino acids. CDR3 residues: CASNSGQFYEQYF. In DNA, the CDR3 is TGTGCCAGCAATTCAGGACAGTTCTACGAGCAGTACTTC.